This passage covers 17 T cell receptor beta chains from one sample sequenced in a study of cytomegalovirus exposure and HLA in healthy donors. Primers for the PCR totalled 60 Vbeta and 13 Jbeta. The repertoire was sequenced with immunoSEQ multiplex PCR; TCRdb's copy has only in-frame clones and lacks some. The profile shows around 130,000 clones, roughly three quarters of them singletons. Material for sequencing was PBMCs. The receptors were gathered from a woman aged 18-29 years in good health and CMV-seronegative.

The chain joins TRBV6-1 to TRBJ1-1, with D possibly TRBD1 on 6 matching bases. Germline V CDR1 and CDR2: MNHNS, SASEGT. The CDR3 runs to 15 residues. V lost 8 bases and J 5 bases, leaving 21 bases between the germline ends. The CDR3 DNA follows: TGTGCCAGCGACACGTATAGGGGGGGAGGGACTGAAGCTTTCTTT. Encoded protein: CASDTYRGGGTEAFF.

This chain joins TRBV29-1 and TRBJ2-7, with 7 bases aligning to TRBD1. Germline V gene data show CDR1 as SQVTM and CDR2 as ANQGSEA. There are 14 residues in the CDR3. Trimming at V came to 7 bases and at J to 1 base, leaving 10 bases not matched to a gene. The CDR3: CSAKGASLSYEQYF. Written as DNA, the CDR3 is TGCAGCGCGAAGGGGGCTAGCCTATCCTACGAGCAGTACTTC.

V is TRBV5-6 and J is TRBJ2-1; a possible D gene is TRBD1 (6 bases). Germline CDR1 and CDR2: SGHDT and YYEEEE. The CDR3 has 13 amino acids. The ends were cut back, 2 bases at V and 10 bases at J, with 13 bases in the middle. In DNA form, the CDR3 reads TGTGCCAGCAGCTTCAGAACCGGGACAGAGCAGTTCTTC. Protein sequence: CASSFRTGTEQFF.

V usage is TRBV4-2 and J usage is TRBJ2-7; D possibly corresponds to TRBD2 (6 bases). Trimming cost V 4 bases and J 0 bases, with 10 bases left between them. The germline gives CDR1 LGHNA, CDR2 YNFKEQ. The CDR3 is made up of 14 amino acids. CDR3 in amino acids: CASSPGRGSYEQYF. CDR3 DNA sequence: TGTGCCAGCAGCCCCGGGCGGGGCTCCTACGAGCAGTACTTC.

CDR3 coding DNA: TGTGCCAGCAGTGAAAGACAGGAGGCAGAGACCCAGTACTTC. This codes for CASSERQEAETQYF. V usage is TRBV25-1 and J usage is TRBJ2-5; a possible D gene is TRBD1 (6 bases). The CDR3 covers 14 residues. With 2 bases removed from V and 4 bases from J, the gap between germline ends came to 11 bases. CDR1 and CDR2 (germline): MGHDK, SYGVNS.

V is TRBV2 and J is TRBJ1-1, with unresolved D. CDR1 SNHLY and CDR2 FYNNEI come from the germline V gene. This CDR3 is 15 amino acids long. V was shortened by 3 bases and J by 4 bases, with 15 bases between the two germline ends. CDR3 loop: CASSEPQGEGTEAFF. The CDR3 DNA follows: TGTGCCAGCAGTGAGCCCCAAGGCGAGGGCACTGAAGCTTTCTTT.

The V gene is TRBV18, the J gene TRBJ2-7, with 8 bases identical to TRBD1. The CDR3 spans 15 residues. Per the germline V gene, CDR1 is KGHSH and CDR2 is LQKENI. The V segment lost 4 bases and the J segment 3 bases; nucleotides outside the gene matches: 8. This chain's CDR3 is CASSRGEDRVYEQYF. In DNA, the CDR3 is TGTGCCAGCTCACGAGGGGAGGACAGGGTCTACGAGCAGTACTTC. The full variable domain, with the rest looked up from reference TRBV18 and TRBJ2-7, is NAGVMQNPRHLVRRRGQEARLRCSPMKGHSHVYWYRQLPEEGLKFMVYLQKENIIDESGMPKERFSAEFPKEGPSILRIQQVVRGDSAAYFCASSRGEDRVYEQYFGPGTRLTVT.

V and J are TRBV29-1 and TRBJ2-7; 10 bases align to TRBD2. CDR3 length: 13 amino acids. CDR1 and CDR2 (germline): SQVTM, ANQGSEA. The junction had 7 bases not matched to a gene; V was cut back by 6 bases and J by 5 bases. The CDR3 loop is CSVTPSGSHEQYF. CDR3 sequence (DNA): TGCAGCGTGACACCTAGCGGGAGCCACGAGCAGTACTTC.

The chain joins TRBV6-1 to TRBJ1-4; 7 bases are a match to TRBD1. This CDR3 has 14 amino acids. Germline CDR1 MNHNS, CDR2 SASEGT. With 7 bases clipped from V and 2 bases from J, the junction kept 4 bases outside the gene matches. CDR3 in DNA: TGTGCCAGCAACCCGGGACAGACTAATGAAAAACTGTTTTTT. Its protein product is CASNPGQTNEKLFF.

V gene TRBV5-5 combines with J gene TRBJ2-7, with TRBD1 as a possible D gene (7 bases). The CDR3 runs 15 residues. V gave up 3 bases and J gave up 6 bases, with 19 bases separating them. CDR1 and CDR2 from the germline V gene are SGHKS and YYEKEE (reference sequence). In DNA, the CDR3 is TGTGCCAGCAGCTGGGACAGTCGTGCGGGGACCGAGCAGTACTTC. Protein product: CASSWDSRAGTEQYF.

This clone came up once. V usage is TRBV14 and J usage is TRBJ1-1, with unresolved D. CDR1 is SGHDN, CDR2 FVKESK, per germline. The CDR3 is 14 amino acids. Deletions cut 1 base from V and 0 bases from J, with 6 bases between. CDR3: CASSQVAVNTEAFF. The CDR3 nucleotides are TGTGCCAGCAGCCAAGTGGCGGTGAACACTGAAGCTTTCTTT.

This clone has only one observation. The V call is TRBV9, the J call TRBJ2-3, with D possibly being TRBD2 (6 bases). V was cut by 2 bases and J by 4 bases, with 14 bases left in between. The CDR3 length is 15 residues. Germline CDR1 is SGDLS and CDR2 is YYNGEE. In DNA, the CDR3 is TGTGCCAGCAGCGTGGGGGGAAGTAGGGCAGATACGCAGTATTTT. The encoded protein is CASSVGGSRADTQYF.

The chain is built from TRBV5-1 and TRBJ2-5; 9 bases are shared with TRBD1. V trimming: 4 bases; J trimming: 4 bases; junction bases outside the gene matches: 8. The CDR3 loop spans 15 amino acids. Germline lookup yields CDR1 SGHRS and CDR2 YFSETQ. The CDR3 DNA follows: TGCGCCAGCAGCCCGGGACAGGGAGCCGGAGAGACCCAGTACTTC. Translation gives CASSPGQGAGETQYF.

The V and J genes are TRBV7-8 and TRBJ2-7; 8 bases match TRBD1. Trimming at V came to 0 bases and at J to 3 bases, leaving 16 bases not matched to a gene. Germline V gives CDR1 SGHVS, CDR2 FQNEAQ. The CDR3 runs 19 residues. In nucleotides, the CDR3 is TGTGCCAGCAGCTTAGCCCCGGCCGCCGGACAGGGTGTTAACTACGAGCAGTACTTC. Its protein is CASSLAPAAGQGVNYEQYF. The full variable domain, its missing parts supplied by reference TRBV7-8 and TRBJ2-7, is GAGVSQSPRYKVAKRGQDVALRCDPISGHVSLFWYQQALGQGPEFLTYFQNEAQLDKSGLPSDRFFAERPEGSVSTLKIQRTQQEDSAVYLCASSLAPAAGQGVNYEQYFGPGTRLTVT.

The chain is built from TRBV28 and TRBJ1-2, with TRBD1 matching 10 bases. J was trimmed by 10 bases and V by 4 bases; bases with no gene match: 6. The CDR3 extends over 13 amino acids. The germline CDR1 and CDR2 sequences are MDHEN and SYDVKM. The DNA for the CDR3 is TGTGCCAGCAGTTCTCCGGGACAGGGGATCTACACCTTC. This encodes CASSSPGQGIYTF.

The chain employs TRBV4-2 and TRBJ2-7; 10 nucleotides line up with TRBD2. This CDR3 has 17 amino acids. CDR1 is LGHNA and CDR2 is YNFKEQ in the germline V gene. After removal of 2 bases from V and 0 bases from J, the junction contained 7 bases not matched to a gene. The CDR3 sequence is CASSQMGLALLSYEQYF. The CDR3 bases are TGTGCCAGCAGCCAAATGGGACTAGCGCTGCTCTCCTACGAGCAGTACTTC.

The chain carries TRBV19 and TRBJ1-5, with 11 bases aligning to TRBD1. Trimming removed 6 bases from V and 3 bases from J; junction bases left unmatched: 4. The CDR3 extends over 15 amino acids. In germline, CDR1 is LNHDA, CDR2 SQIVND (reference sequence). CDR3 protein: CASRDRGRINQPQHF. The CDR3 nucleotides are TGTGCCAGTAGGGACAGGGGGCGAATCAATCAGCCCCAGCATTTT.